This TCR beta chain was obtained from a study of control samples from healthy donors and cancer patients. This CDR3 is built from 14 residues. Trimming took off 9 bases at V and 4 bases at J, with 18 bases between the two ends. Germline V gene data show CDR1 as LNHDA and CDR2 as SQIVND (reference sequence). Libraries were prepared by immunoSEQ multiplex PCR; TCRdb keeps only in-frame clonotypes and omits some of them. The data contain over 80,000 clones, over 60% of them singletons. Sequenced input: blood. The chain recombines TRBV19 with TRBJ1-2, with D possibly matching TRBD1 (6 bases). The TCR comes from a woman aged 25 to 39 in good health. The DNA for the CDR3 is TGTGCCAGCGGGGGGCCGGGAGGGACCTATGGCTACACCTTC. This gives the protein CASGGPGGTYGYTF. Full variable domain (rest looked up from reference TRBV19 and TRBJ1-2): DGGITQSPKYLFRKEGQNVTLSCEQNLNHDAMYWYRQDPGQGLRLIYYSQIVNDFQKGDIAEGYSVSREKKESFPLTVTSAQKNPTAFYLCASGGPGGTYGYTFGSGTRLTVV.